The 20 T cell receptor beta chains presented below share a single source sample, sequenced in a study of T cells in Graves' hyperthyroidism and ophthalmopathy. RNA transcripts provided the source from which TCR beta CDR3 regions were amplified. HTBI primers drove first-round RT-PCR of the TCR CDR3. Each CDR3 protein is one row after TCRdb ran MiXCR on the multiplex PCR reads. The repertoire holds around 570,000 distinct CDR3 sequences, with about 20% as singletons. Sequencing was done on a sample of blood. The source is a man in his forties with Graves' ophthalmopathy.

This clonotype occurred many times. The chain joins TRBV3-1 to TRBJ2-7; D is unresolved. The CDR3 has 15 residues. The germline gives CDR1 LGHDT, CDR2 YNNKEL (reference sequence). Between the trimmed V and J ends, which lost 4 bases and 2 bases, there was a span of 15 bases. The CDR3 protein is CASSPSVGITYEQYF. The CDR3 DNA reads as TGTGCCAGCAGCCCATCTGTAGGAATTACCTACGAGCAGTACTTC.

In this sample, this clonotype turned up a few times. This chain connects TRBV14 to TRBJ1-2, with 8 bases fitting TRBD1. Germline assignment: CDR1 SGHDN and CDR2 FVKESK. V trimming: 6 bases; J trimming: 8 bases; junction bases outside the gene matches: 5. The CDR3 loop spans 12 amino acids. CDR3 sequence: CASRTGASGYTF. In DNA form, the CDR3 reads TGTGCCAGCAGGACAGGGGCGAGCGGCTACACCTTC.

The V call is TRBV5-1, the J call TRBJ1-1; weak D call: TRBD1 (5 bases). Germline CDR1 is SGHRS and CDR2 is YFSETQ. Deletions cut 3 bases from V and 5 bases from J, with 14 bases between. This CDR3 is built from 14 residues. This chain's CDR3 is CASSWGGGGTEAFF. The DNA of the CDR3 is TGCGCCAGCAGCTGGGGGGGGGGAGGAACTGAAGCTTTCTTT.

This clonotype was recorded a few times. The chain couples TRBV29-1 to TRBJ2-3; D is tentatively TRBD1 or TRBD2 (6 bases each). The ends were cut back, 6 bases at V and 4 bases at J, with 17 bases in the middle. The CDR3 length is 14 residues. Germline CDR1 reads SQVTM; CDR2 reads ANQGSEA. The CDR3 region is CSVVPGAGADTQYF. Here the CDR3 DNA reads TGCAGCGTAGTACCGGGGGCAGGGGCAGATACGCAGTATTTT.

As regards this clonotype: Being one base from a much bigger clone, this may be a read error. The chain uses TRBV30 and TRBJ1-1; a possible D gene is TRBD1 (5 bases). Germline V lookup: CDR1 GTSNPN, CDR2 SVGIG (reference sequence). Between the trimmed V and J ends, which lost 6 bases and 1 base, there was a span of 12 bases. There are 13 residues in the CDR3. The CDR3 coding sequence is TGTGCCTGCCCGGGACGGAGGAACACTGAAGCTTTCTTT. This codes for CACPGRRNTEAFF.

The chain employs TRBV5-6 and TRBJ1-2, with D unresolved. CDR1 and CDR2 from the germline V gene are SGHDT and YYEEEE. This CDR3 has 11 amino acids. V dropped 6 bases and J dropped 7 bases, with 10 bases sitting between them. CDR3 loop: CASTSWGGYTF. CDR3 sequence (DNA): TGTGCCAGCACCTCCTGGGGTGGCTACACCTTC. Drawing the rest from reference TRBV5-6 and TRBJ1-2, the complete variable domain is DAGVTQSPTHLIKTRGQQVTLRCSPKSGHDTVSWYQQALGQGPQFIFQYYEEEERQRGNFPDRFSGHQFPNYSSELNVNALLLGDSALYLCASTSWGGYTFGSGTRLTVV.

This clonotype has a count of ten or more. CDR3 residues: CASSRPGTGLYTF. CDR3 sequence (DNA): TGTGCCAGCAGTCGTCCCGGGACAGGCCTCTACACCTTC. The chain recombines TRBV28 with TRBJ1-2; 8 bases line up with TRBD1. Germline V gives CDR1 MDHEN, CDR2 SYDVKM. The CDR3 runs to 13 residues. The J segment lost 10 bases and the V segment lost 5 bases, leaving 9 bases of the junction unmatched.

Concerning this clonotype itself: This may be a read error, as it is one base from a much larger clone. This rearrangement joins TRBV2 to TRBJ2-1; 8 positions match TRBD2. The junction had 7 bases not matched to a gene; V was cut back by 7 bases and J by 8 bases. Germline CDR1 SNHLY, CDR2 FYNNEI. CDR3 length equals 13 residues. CDR3 nucleotide sequence: TGTGCCAGCATAATTAGCGGGGTGGATGAGCAGTTCTTC. Translation: CASIISGVDEQFF.

The V and J genes are TRBV5-8 and TRBJ2-5; TRBD2 matches at 16 bases. This CDR3 spans 18 amino acids. The V and J ends lost 4 bases and 5 bases, in that order; junction bases with no gene match: 11. Per the germline V gene, CDR1 is SGHTS and CDR2 is YDEGEE. CDR3 loop: CASSPHGTSGRAGETQYF. CDR3 bases: TGTGCCAGCAGCCCGCATGGGACTAGCGGGAGGGCCGGGGAGACCCAGTACTTC.

V and J are TRBV6-2 or TRBV6-3 and TRBJ2-7, with D maybe TRBD2 (6 bases). CDR1 is MNHEY, CDR2 SVGEGT, per germline. V dropped 8 bases and J dropped 3 bases, with 17 bases sitting between them. This CDR3 spans 14 amino acids. CDR3 amino acids: CASGSAGSHYEQYF. CDR3 bases: TGTGCCAGCGGCTCTGCCGGGAGCCACTACGAGCAGTACTTC.

This clonotype was seen many times. CDR3 sequence reads: CASRGSGLGQPQHF. Written as DNA, the CDR3 is TGTGCCAGCAGGGGCTCAGGGCTGGGTCAGCCCCAGCATTTT. The V gene is TRBV12-3 or TRBV12-4, the J gene TRBJ1-5; maybe TRBD1 (5 bases). The V end lost 6 bases, the J end lost 6 bases, and 15 bases lay between the germline ends. The CDR3 is 14 amino acids.

This clonotype was seen more than once but under ten times. The DNA for the CDR3 is TGTGCCAGCAGCCTCATAGCGGGAGAAGCAGAGACCCAGTACTTC. It codes for CASSLIAGEAETQYF. The V and J genes are TRBV7-3 and TRBJ2-5; TRBD2 aligns across 9 bases. Germline trimming cut 5 bases from V and 4 bases from J; bases unmatched to any gene: 8. Germline V lookup: CDR1 SGHTA, CDR2 FQGTGA. The CDR3 has 15 amino acids. Drawing the rest from reference TRBV7-3 and TRBJ2-5, the complete variable domain is GAGVSQTPSNKVTEKGKYVELRCDPISGHTALYWYRQSLGQGPEFLIYFQGTGAADDSGLPNDRFFAVRPEGSVSTLKIQRTERGDSAVYLCASSLIAGEAETQYFGPGTRLLVL.

The gene calls are TRBV11-2 and TRBJ2-7; D is perhaps TRBD1 (6 bases). Deletions cut 1 base from V and 3 bases from J, with 16 bases between. Per germline, CDR1 SGHAT and CDR2 FQNNGV. The CDR3 has 16 residues. The CDR3 sequence: CASSLVTRGNYYEQYF. The DNA of the CDR3 is TGTGCCAGCAGCTTAGTCACTAGGGGGAATTACTACGAGCAGTACTTC.

This sequence joins TRBV4-2 and TRBJ2-2; the match to TRBD2 covers 8 bases. V dropped 3 bases and J dropped 0; count of bases not matched to a gene: 3. Per germline, CDR1 LGHNA and CDR2 YNFKEQ. This CDR3 has 16 residues. The CDR3 DNA follows: TGTGCCAGCAGCCAGGGGGGACTAGCGAACACCGGGGAGCTGTTTTTT. Its translation is CASSQGGLANTGELFF.

The rearrangement links TRBV6-2 or TRBV6-3 to TRBJ2-7; D is perhaps TRBD1 (5 bases). Germline V gives CDR1 MNHEY, CDR2 SVGEGT. V was trimmed by 6 bases and J by 2 bases, leaving 17 bases between them. CDR3 length: 15 amino acids. The CDR3 nucleotides are TGTGCCAGCAGCTCGACAGATTCTCATCCCTACGAGCAGTACTTC. This translates into CASSSTDSHPYEQYF.

In its sample, this clonotype was seen a few times. The chain links TRBV7-3 to TRBJ1-3; D gene ambiguous. The V and J ends lost 5 bases and 9 bases respectively, with 17 bases between them. The length of the CDR3 is 14 residues. Germline V CDR1 and CDR2: SGHTA, FQGTGA. CDR3 sequence reads: CASSPLSPRATIYF. CDR3 DNA: TGTGCCAGCAGCCCCTTGTCCCCTAGAGCCACCATATATTTT.

This clonotype was counted between two and nine times. The rearrangement links TRBV6-1 to TRBJ2-3; the D gene could be TRBD1 or TRBD2 (5 bases each). Germline CDR1 MNHNS, CDR2 SASEGT. V was cut by 2 bases and J by 3 bases, with 18 bases left in between. CDR3 length equals 17 residues. CDR3 bases: TGTGCCAGCAGTGAATGGGGGACGGCCCAGGTGACAGATACGCAGTATTTT. Its translation is CASSEWGTAQVTDTQYF.

This clonotype was recorded at least ten times. This chain uses TRBV27 with TRBJ2-7; D remains unclear. Looked up from germline, CDR1 is MNHEY and CDR2 is SMNVEV (reference sequence). CDR3 size: 13 residues. V shed 8 bases and J shed 2 bases, with 13 bases lying between them. Here the CDR3 reads CASGRVSAYEQYF. The DNA of the CDR3 is TGTGCCAGCGGCCGGGTCTCAGCCTACGAGCAGTACTTC.

CDR3: CASSAPFSNQPQHF. The CDR3 DNA sequence: TGTGCCAGCAGTGCACCGTTTAGCAATCAGCCCCAGCATTTT. The J gene is TRBJ1-5, the V gene TRBV12-3 or TRBV12-4, with unresolved D. This CDR3 is 14 amino acids long. V gave up 5 bases and J gave up 0 bases, with 8 bases separating them.

In its sample, this clonotype was seen many times. This sequence joins TRBV28 and TRBJ2-7; D remains ambiguous. The CDR3 spans 15 residues. Germline assignment: CDR1 MDHEN and CDR2 SYDVKM. Trimming took 2 bases from V and 2 from J, leaving 13 bases between them. CDR3 sequence: CASSLGSGLAYEQYF. CDR3 coding DNA: TGTGCCAGCAGTTTAGGGTCCGGGTTGGCCTACGAGCAGTACTTC.